This T cell receptor beta chain was retrieved from a study of T-cell reconstitution after alpha-beta-depleted transplantation in children. The V and J ends lost 6 bases and 4 bases, in that order; junction bases with no gene match: 17. The CDR3 totals 17 residues. Germline V CDR1 and CDR2: MNHNS, SASEGT. Only a few counts were recorded for this clonotype. Using unique molecular identifiers, the investigators prepared the TCRbeta library. Each CDR3 protein is one row after TCRdb ran MiXCR on the PCR reads. The sample shows almost 400,000 distinct CDR3 sequences, just over 20% of them seen only once. This clonotype was sampled from a human donor who donated a stem cell graft to a child with acute myeloid leukemia. The chain is built from TRBV6-1 and TRBJ2-5; TRBD1 matches at 7 bases. The material was PBMCs from the stem cell graft donor, obtained from the stem cell graft. In DNA form, the CDR3 reads TGTGCCAGCAGCAGATCGACAGGGACGGTGACGGGAGAGACCCAGTACTTC. Its protein product is CASSRSTGTVTGETQYF.